These 10 T cell receptor beta chains came from one sample sequenced in a study of T cell responses to AZD1222 COVID-19 vaccine. TCRdb's table, derived via immunoSEQ multiplex PCR, lists solely in-frame clones and lacks some. The sample has fewer than 95,000 clones; over 75% are singletons. Sequencing used peripheral blood, obtained on day 0 of AZD1222 vaccination. These receptors all come from an adult in good health.

This chain uses TRBV5-1 with TRBJ2-7, with 8 bases aligning to TRBD1. The CDR3 consists of 14 residues. V shed 0 bases, J shed 2 bases, and the junction held 1 base outside the gene matches. The V gene's germline CDR1 is SGHRS and CDR2 YFSETQ. CDR3 residues: CASSLVGQAYEQYF. In nucleotides, the CDR3 is TGCGCCAGCAGCTTGGTGGGACAGGCCTACGAGCAGTACTTC.

The gene calls are TRBV28 and TRBJ1-5, with D possibly being TRBD1 (5 bases). The CDR3 covers 15 residues. Trimming removed 8 bases from V and 3 bases from J, with 17 bases in between. Germline assignment: CDR1 MDHEN and CDR2 SYDVKM. The CDR3 loop is CASRLSQGLNQPQHF. The DNA of the CDR3 is TGTGCCAGCCGCCTGTCGCAGGGTCTCAATCAGCCCCAGCATTTT.

V and J are TRBV5-4 and TRBJ2-7; 9 bases agree with TRBD1. CDR1 is SGHNT, CDR2 YYREEE, per germline (reference sequence). Germline trimming cut 4 bases from V and 7 bases from J; bases unmatched to any gene: 9. The CDR3 sequence is 14 residues long. CDR3: CASSRQGVVWEQYF. Here the CDR3 DNA reads TGTGCCAGCAGCCGACAGGGGGTCGTCTGGGAGCAGTACTTC.

The genes are TRBV6-1 and TRBJ1-2; D is undetermined. The germline gives CDR1 MNHNS, CDR2 SASEGT. The V gene lost 0 bases and the J gene lost 5 bases, with 4 bases spanning the gap. The CDR3 spans 12 residues. The CDR3: CASSEAFYGYTF. The CDR3 DNA reads as TGTGCCAGCAGTGAAGCATTTTATGGCTACACCTTC.

The chain is built from TRBV28 and TRBJ2-7; 9 positions match TRBD1. Germline trimming cut 2 bases from V and 4 bases from J; bases unmatched to any gene: 6. This CDR3 spans 15 amino acids. Germline V gene data show CDR1 as MDHEN and CDR2 as SYDVKM. In nucleotides, the CDR3 is TGTGCCAGCAGTTTAACGGGGACAGGGCGTTACGAGCAGTACTTC. Protein: CASSLTGTGRYEQYF.

This clone turned up a few times. The genes are TRBV6-2 or TRBV6-3 and TRBJ1-3; D ambiguous. This CDR3 has 15 residues. V gave up 5 bases and J gave up 0 bases, with 11 bases separating them. CDR1 MNHEY and CDR2 SVGEGT come from the germline V gene. CDR3 sequence (DNA): TGTGCCAGCAGTGATACGACCGTCTCTGGAAACACCATATATTTT. Protein: CASSDTTVSGNTIYF.

The genes are TRBV11-2 and TRBJ1-2; TRBD1 agrees at 9 bases. The germline CDR1 and CDR2 sequences are SGHAT and FQNNGV. V trimming: 5 bases; J trimming: 8 bases; junction bases outside the gene matches: 3. CDR3 length equals 12 residues. The CDR3 loop is CASSRDRAGYTF. As DNA, the CDR3 is TGTGCCAGCAGCCGGGACAGGGCCGGCTACACCTTC.

The chain couples TRBV11-1 to TRBJ2-5, with unresolved D. Germline V CDR1 and CDR2: SGHAT, FQDESV (reference sequence). V lost 5 bases and J 1 base, leaving 2 bases between the germline ends. The CDR3 runs 11 residues. The CDR3 loop is CASSPQETQYF. CDR3 in DNA: TGTGCCAGCAGCCCCCAAGAGACCCAGTACTTC.

This clone has only a few counts. The chain is built from TRBV27 and TRBJ1-2, with 9 nucleotides matching TRBD1. The CDR3 extends over 14 amino acids. J lost 5 bases, V lost 3 bases, and 4 bases had no gene match. Per the germline V gene, CDR1 is MNHEY and CDR2 is SMNVEV (reference sequence). This chain's CDR3 is CASSLTGGFYGYTF. The CDR3 coding sequence is TGTGCCAGCAGTTTGACAGGGGGATTTTATGGCTACACCTTC.

CDR3 DNA sequence: TGTGCCAGCAGCTCGTTCGGGGGTGCGGGCTACGAGCAGTACTTC. Encoded protein: CASSSFGGAGYEQYF. The chain couples TRBV11-2 to TRBJ2-7; perhaps TRBD2 as D (6 bases). CDR1 SGHAT and CDR2 FQNNGV come from the germline V gene. The CDR3 is made up of 15 amino acids. Trimming stripped 4 bases from V and 3 bases from J, with 16 bases between.